This TCR beta chain is drawn from a study of cytomegalovirus exposure and HLA in healthy donors. Study-wide results and caveats: An assumption of roughly uniform sequencing depth across donors underlay the presence/absence analyses. Most of the TCR beta V segments (in an earlier analysis) were productive either about 87% or about 30% of the time. It was confirmed in vitro that a few of the CMV-associated chains were specific for CMV antigens.

Of note for this clone: Its antigen is not identified.

The trim removed 7 bases at V and 9 bases at J, leaving 7 bases unmatched. The V gene's germline CDR1 is SGHTA and CDR2 FQGNSA. The CDR3 totals 14 residues. Both 60 Vbeta primers and 13 Jbeta primers went into the PCR. Study processing details: Roughly 11 million of the about 80 million unique TCR beta chains counted in a later analysis were shared. Only in-frame clones appear in the TCRdb table, and some are missing; sequencing was by immunoSEQ multiplex PCR. The DNA gave D and trimming, while V, J and clone size come from that table. The sample comprises 150,000 to 180,000 clones, roughly 72% of which are singletons, and approximately 2.1% rests with the top ten.

The J gene is TRBJ2-1, the V gene TRBV7-2; 12 bases are a match to TRBD1. This TCR derives from a man between 25 and 39 years old in good health and CMV-seronegative. Sequenced: PBMCs. The CDR3 spells CASKPGQGAGEQFF. CDR3 DNA: TGTGCCAGCAAACCGGGACAGGGGGCGGGTGAGCAGTTCTTC.